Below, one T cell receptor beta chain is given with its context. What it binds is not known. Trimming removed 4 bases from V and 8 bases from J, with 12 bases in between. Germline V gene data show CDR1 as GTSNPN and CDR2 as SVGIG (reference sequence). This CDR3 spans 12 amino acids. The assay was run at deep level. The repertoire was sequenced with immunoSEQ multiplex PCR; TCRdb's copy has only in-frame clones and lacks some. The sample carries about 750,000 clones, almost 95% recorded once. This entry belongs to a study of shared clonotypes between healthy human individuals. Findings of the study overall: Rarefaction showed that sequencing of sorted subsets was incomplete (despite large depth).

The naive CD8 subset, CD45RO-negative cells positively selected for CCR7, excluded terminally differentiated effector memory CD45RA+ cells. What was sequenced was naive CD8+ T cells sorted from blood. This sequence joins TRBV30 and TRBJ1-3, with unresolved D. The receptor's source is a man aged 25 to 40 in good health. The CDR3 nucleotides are TGTGCCTGGACGTCTGTAGCGGACACCATATATTTT. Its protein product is CAWTSVADTIYF.